This T cell receptor beta chain derives from a study of T cell responses to AZD1222 COVID-19 vaccine. Trimming removed 5 bases from V and 4 bases from J, with 14 bases in between. Germline loops: CDR1 MNHEY, CDR2 SVGAGI. The CDR3 is 14 amino acids. Sequencing was performed with immunoSEQ multiplex PCR; in TCRdb, only in-frame clones are kept and a portion is missing. This table has about 39,000 clones, 90% appearing once. This specimen was peripheral blood, taken 28 days after the second AZD1222 dose. This chain links TRBV6-5 with TRBJ1-1; possible D gene TRBD1, 6 bases. The sequence derives from an adult who received the AZD1222 COVID-19 vaccine. The CDR3 nucleotides read TGTGCCAGCAGTCCCTTGGGAGGGGGCACTGAAGCTTTCTTT. It translates to CASSPLGGGTEAFF.